Shown below are 22 T cell receptor beta chains from a single sample sequenced in a study of blood T cell repertoires in COVID-19. Repertoires were generated with immunoSEQ multiplex PCR, while TCRdb's copy carries only in-frame clones and drops some. The data contain 200,000 or so clones, about four fifths of them singletons. The sequenced sample consisted of PBMCs or T cells enriched from blood (not recorded which). The receptors stem from a woman in her 50s who had been exposed to COVID-19.

V is TRBV2 and J is TRBJ1-1, with 7 bases lining up with TRBD1. Trimming cost V 5 bases and J 7 bases; bases outside gene matches: 16. The CDR3 has 16 amino acids. The germline gives CDR1 SNHLY, CDR2 FYNNEI. CDR3 sequence (DNA): TGTGCCAGCAGTTGGGGACCGGGGGACTGGGACAGTGAAGCTTTCTTT. Translated, it gives CASSWGPGDWDSEAFF.

This sequence joins TRBV2 and TRBJ1-2; the match to TRBD1 covers 8 bases. Trimming took 8 bases from V and 8 from J; bases not matched to a gene: 10. In germline, CDR1 is SNHLY, CDR2 FYNNEI. This CDR3 is built from 13 residues. The CDR3, as DNA: TGTGCCAGCTCTGTAGCAGGGGGCGCGGGCTACACCTTC. Translation: CASSVAGGAGYTF. The complete variable domain, with remaining parts taken from reference TRBV2 and TRBJ1-2, reads EPEVTQTPSHQVTQMGQEVILRCVPISNHLYFYWYRQILGQKVEFLVSFYNNEISEKSEIFDDQFSVERPDGSNFTLKIRSTKLEDSAMYFCASSVAGGAGYTFGSGTRLTVV.

The CDR3: CASRPRDRLMEAFF. The CDR3 region has the DNA TGTGCCAGCAGACCTCGGGACAGGCTAATGGAAGCTTTCTTT. The V gene is TRBV28, the J gene TRBJ1-1; 8 bases line up with TRBD1. The CDR3 spans 14 residues. Germline CDR1 reads MDHEN; CDR2 reads SYDVKM. The J segment lost 8 bases and the V segment lost 6 bases, leaving 11 bases of the junction unmatched.

The chain employs TRBV19 and TRBJ1-5; 12 bases are shared with TRBD1. Germline V CDR1 and CDR2: LNHDA, SQIVND (reference sequence). CDR3 size: 16 residues. Trimming removed 5 bases from V and 4 bases from J; junction bases left unmatched: 6. CDR3 DNA: TGTGCCAGTAGTGCCCGGGACAGGGGGCGTAATCAGCCCCAGCATTTT. Residues: CASSARDRGRNQPQHF.

This chain joins TRBV19 and TRBJ2-2; 8 positions agree with TRBD1. The germline gives CDR1 LNHDA, CDR2 SQIVND (reference sequence). The CDR3 has 15 residues. Trimming at V came to 3 bases and at J to 4 bases, leaving 4 bases not matched to a gene. As DNA, the CDR3 is TGTGCCAGTAGTATTGGCAGGGGGCTCACCGGGGAGCTGTTTTTT. As protein: CASSIGRGLTGELFF.

This chain connects TRBV30 to TRBJ1-1, with 7 nucleotides matching TRBD1. CDR1 and CDR2 (germline): GTSNPN, SVGIG (reference sequence). The CDR3 sequence is 14 residues long. The junction had 13 bases not matched to a gene; V was cut back by 8 bases and J by 4 bases. The CDR3 here is CAGRTGTVSTEAFF. The DNA of the CDR3 is TGTGCCGGACGAACCGGGACAGTGAGCACTGAAGCTTTCTTT.

The chain uses TRBV7-9 and TRBJ2-3; tentatively, D is TRBD2 (5 bases). Germline CDR1 is SEHNR and CDR2 is FQNEAQ (reference sequence). V dropped 5 bases and J dropped 2 bases, with 14 bases sitting between them. The CDR3 length is 15 residues. The CDR3 region is CASSPSGGLTDTQYF. In DNA, the CDR3 is TGTGCCAGCAGCCCCTCGGGTGGACTCACAGATACGCAGTATTTT.

CDR3 sequence (DNA): TGTGCCTGGAGTGTTAACAGGAATGAAAAACTGTTTTTT. The encoded protein is CAWSVNRNEKLFF. This chain uses TRBV30 with TRBJ1-4; TRBD1 might be the D (5 bases). CDR3 length: 13 amino acids. Germline V lookup: CDR1 GTSNPN, CDR2 SVGIG (reference sequence). Trimming pared 0 bases from V and 5 bases from J, leaving 7 bases between.

The chain combines TRBV19 with TRBJ1-6; no clear D gene. The CDR3 covers 12 residues. V dropped 7 bases and J dropped 7 bases, with 8 bases sitting between them. Germline loops: CDR1 LNHDA, CDR2 SQIVND (reference sequence). This chain's CDR3 is CASTTGNSPLHF. The CDR3 coding sequence is TGTGCCAGTACGACGGGAAATTCACCCCTCCACTTT.

V is TRBV27 and J is TRBJ2-7; 10 positions agree with TRBD2. CDR3 length equals 17 residues. V shed 0 bases, J shed 2 bases, and the junction held 7 bases outside the gene matches. Germline assignment: CDR1 MNHEY and CDR2 SMNVEV (reference sequence). CDR3 nucleotides: TGTGCCAGCAGTTTATCTGCTAGCGGGGGTAGTACCTACGAGCAGTACTTC. Translating gives CASSLSASGGSTYEQYF.

This rearrangement joins TRBV7-6 to TRBJ2-3, with TRBD1 as a possible D gene (5 bases). V gave up 2 bases and J gave up 8 bases, with 11 bases separating them. Germline CDR1 SGHVS, CDR2 FNYEAQ. The CDR3 has 13 residues. The CDR3 loop is CASSLTQGATQYF. CDR3 nucleotide sequence: TGTGCCAGCAGCTTAACTCAGGGTGCTACGCAGTATTTT.

V gene TRBV10-1 combines with J gene TRBJ2-7; D is unclear. With 0 bases removed from V and 9 bases from J, the gap between germline ends came to 9 bases. This CDR3 region has 12 residues. CDR1 is WNHNN, CDR2 SYGVQD, per germline (reference sequence). CDR3 residues: CASSESLLGQYF. DNA for the CDR3: TGCGCCAGCAGTGAGTCGCTCCTCGGGCAGTACTTC.

This clone was detected only once. The chain's CDR3 is CASSPTRTGGFNEQFF. The DNA of the CDR3 is TGTGCCAGCTCACCTACTCGGACAGGGGGGTTCAATGAGCAGTTCTTC. V is TRBV18 and J is TRBJ2-1; 10 positions match TRBD1. V lost 3 bases to trimming and J lost 6 bases; unmatched junction nucleotides: 8. Germline lookup yields CDR1 KGHSH and CDR2 LQKENI. The CDR3 length is 16 residues.

The chain has TRBV30 and TRBJ1-5; D is unclear. Trimming removed 1 base from V and 3 bases from J, with 10 bases in between. The CDR3 runs 14 residues. Germline V CDR1 and CDR2: GTSNPN, SVGIG (reference sequence). This CDR3 reads CAWSGPSSNQPQHF. CDR3 in DNA: TGTGCCTGGAGTGGGCCGTCCTCCAATCAGCCCCAGCATTTT.

The J gene is TRBJ1-1, the V gene TRBV19; TRBD1 matches 7 bases. CDR3 length equals 14 residues. The germline V gene encodes CDR1 LNHDA and CDR2 SQIVND (reference sequence). Unmatched junction bases numbered 12, after V lost 7 bases and J lost 7 bases. The DNA for the CDR3 is TGTGCCAGTAACCCAGCAGGGGGTGCGGGTGAAGCTTTCTTT. Its translation: CASNPAGGAGEAFF.

Here the CDR3 reads CASSLERGEETQYF. CDR3 in DNA: TGCGCCAGCAGCTTGGAGCGGGGGGAGGAGACCCAGTACTTC. This chain links TRBV5-1 with TRBJ2-5, with 9 bases identical to TRBD2. Looked up from germline, CDR1 is SGHRS and CDR2 is YFSETQ. V shed 0 bases, J shed 5 bases, and the junction held 2 bases outside the gene matches. The CDR3 has 14 residues.

This clone appeared a single time. The J gene is TRBJ2-4, the V gene TRBV7-2; D is undetermined. The CDR3 covers 15 residues. Trimming took 5 bases from V and 4 from J, leaving 15 bases between them. Germline CDR1 reads SGHTA; CDR2 reads FQGNSA. The CDR3 bases are TGTGCCAGCAGCCCTGGTCAGGCAGCAAAAAACATTCAGTACTTC. Translation gives CASSPGQAAKNIQYF. The complete variable domain, with remaining parts taken from reference TRBV7-2 and TRBJ2-4, reads GAGVSQSPSNKVTEKGKDVELRCDPISGHTALYWYRQSLGQGLEFLIYFQGNSAPDKSGLPSDRFSAERTGGSVSTLTIQRTQQEDSAVYLCASSPGQAAKNIQYFGAGTRLSVL.

Here the CDR3 reads CASSAGQGIYEQYF. CDR3 in DNA: TGTGCCAGCAGCGCAGGACAGGGGATCTACGAGCAGTACTTC. The rearrangement uses TRBV9 and TRBJ2-7; 9 bases align to TRBD1. J lost 3 bases, V lost 3 bases, and 4 bases had no gene match. Germline V CDR1 and CDR2: SGDLS, YYNGEE. The CDR3 spans 14 residues.

The chain couples TRBV28 to TRBJ2-7, with 8 positions matching TRBD2. Germline CDR1 and CDR2: MDHEN and SYDVKM. The CDR3 spans 15 residues. J lost 1 base, V lost 3 bases, and 5 bases had no gene match. CDR3 region: CASSFTSGSSYEQYF. The CDR3 DNA reads TGTGCCAGCAGTTTCACTAGCGGTTCGTCCTACGAGCAGTACTTC.

The chain employs TRBV5-6 and TRBJ2-5; weak D call: TRBD1 (5 bases). The CDR3 spans 14 residues. Trimming cost V 2 bases and J 1 base, with 9 bases left between them. Germline V CDR1 and CDR2: SGHDT, YYEEEE. CDR3 in amino acids: CASSFAQGQETQYF. CDR3 nucleotide sequence: TGTGCCAGCAGCTTCGCCCAGGGCCAAGAGACCCAGTACTTC. Using reference TRBV5-6 and TRBJ2-5 for the parts outside the CDR3, the full variable domain is DAGVTQSPTHLIKTRGQQVTLRCSPKSGHDTVSWYQQALGQGPQFIFQYYEEEERQRGNFPDRFSGHQFPNYSSELNVNALLLGDSALYLCASSFAQGQETQYFGPGTRLLVL.

This clone was seen just once. The chain carries TRBV4-3 and TRBJ2-2, with D possibly TRBD1 on 5 matching bases. Trimming pared 0 bases from V and 7 bases from J, leaving 9 bases between. The CDR3 runs to 14 residues. Per the germline V gene, CDR1 is LGHNA and CDR2 is YSLEER. CDR3 residues: CASSQDRAGGELFF. The CDR3 region has the DNA TGCGCCAGCAGCCAAGACAGGGCCGGCGGGGAGCTGTTTTTT.

This rearrangement joins TRBV3-1 (or the pseudogene TRBV3-2) to TRBJ2-7, with 7 bases lining up with TRBD1. V shed 4 bases and J 3 bases; nucleotides not matched to a gene: 9. The CDR3 runs to 15 residues. Germline V gene lookup returns CDR1 LGHDT and CDR2 YNNKEL (reference sequence). The CDR3 nucleotides are TGTGCCAGCAGCCGCTCGGGACAGCGCTACTACGAGCAGTACTTC. It yields the protein CASSRSGQRYYEQYF.